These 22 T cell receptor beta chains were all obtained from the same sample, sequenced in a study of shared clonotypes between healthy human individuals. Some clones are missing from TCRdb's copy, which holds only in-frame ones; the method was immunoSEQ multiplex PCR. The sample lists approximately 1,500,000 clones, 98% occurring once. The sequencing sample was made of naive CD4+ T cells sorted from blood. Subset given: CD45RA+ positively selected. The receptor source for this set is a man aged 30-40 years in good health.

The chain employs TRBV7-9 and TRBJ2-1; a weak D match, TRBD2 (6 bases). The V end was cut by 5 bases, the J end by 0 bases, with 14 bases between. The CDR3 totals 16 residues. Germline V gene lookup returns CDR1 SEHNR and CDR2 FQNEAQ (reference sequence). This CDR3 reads CASSPLAWSSYNEQFF. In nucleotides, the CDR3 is TGTGCCAGCAGCCCTCTAGCGTGGAGCTCCTACAATGAGCAGTTCTTC.

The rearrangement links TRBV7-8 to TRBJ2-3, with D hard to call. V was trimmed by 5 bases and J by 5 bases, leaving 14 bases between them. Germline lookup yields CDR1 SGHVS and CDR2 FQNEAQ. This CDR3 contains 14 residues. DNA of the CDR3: TGTGCCAGCAGCCCAACGAGTAGGGTAGATACGCAGTATTTT. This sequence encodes CASSPTSRVDTQYF.

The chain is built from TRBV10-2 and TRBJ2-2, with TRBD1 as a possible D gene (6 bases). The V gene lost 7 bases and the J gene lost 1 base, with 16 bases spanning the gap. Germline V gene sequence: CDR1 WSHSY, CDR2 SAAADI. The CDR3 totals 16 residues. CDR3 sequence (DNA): TGCGCCAGCAAAAATTACAGGGCCCAGAACACCGGGGAGCTGTTTTTT. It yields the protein CASKNYRAQNTGELFF.

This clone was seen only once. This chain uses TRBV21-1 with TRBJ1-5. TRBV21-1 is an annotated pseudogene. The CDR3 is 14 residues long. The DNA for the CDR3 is TGTGCCAGCAGCAGCTTGGGGGACGCTCAGCCCCAGCATTTT. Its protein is CASSSLGDAQPQHF.

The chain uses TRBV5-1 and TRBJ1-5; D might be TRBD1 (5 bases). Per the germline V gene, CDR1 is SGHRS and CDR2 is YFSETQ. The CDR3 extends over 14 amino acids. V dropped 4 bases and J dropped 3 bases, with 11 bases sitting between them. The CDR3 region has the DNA TGCGCCAGCAGCGCGCTACAGGACAATCAGCCCCAGCATTTT. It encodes CASSALQDNQPQHF.

The CDR3 is CASSFFRREGRGDTQYF. The CDR3 bases are TGTGCCAGCAGCTTTTTTAGGCGGGAGGGCCGAGGAGATACGCAGTATTTT. The J gene is TRBJ2-3, the V gene TRBV5-4; 9 bases are a match to TRBD2. Per the germline V gene, CDR1 is SGHNT and CDR2 is YYREEE (reference sequence). The CDR3 runs 17 residues. The junction had 12 bases not matched to a gene; V was cut back by 2 bases and J by 5 bases. Based on the CDR3 plus reference TRBV5-4 and TRBJ2-3, the full variable domain is ETGVTQSPTHLIKTRGQQVTLRCSSQSGHNTVSWYQQALGQGPQFIFQYYREEENGRGNFPPRFSGLQFPNYSSELNVNALELDDSALYLCASSFFRREGRGDTQYFGPGTRLTVL.

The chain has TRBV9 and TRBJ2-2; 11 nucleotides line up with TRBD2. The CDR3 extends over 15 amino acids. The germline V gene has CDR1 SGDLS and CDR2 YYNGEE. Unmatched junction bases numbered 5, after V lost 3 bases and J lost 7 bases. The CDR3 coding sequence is TGTGCCAGCAGCGAACTAGCGGGAGTTGGCGGGGAGCTGTTTTTT. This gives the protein CASSELAGVGGELFF.

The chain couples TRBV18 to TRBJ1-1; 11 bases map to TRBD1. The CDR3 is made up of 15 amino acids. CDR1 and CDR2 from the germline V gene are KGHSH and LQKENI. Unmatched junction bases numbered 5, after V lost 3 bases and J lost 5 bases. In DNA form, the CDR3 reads TGTGCCAGCTCACCCATCGGACAGGGGGCAACTGAAGCTTTCTTT. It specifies CASSPIGQGATEAFF.

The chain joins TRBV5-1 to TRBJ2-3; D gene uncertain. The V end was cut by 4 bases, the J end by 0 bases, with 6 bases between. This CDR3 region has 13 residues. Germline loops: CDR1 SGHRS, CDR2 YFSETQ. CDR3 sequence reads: CASSRSSTDTQYF. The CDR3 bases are TGCGCCAGCAGCAGATCTAGCACAGATACGCAGTATTTT.

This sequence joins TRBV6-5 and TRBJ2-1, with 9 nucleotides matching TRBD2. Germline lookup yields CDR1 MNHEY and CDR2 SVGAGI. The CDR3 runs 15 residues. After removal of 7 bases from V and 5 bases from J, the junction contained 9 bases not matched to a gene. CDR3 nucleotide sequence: TGTGCCAGCATCGATCTGGCTAGCGGGAACAATGAGCAGTTCTTC. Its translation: CASIDLASGNNEQFF.

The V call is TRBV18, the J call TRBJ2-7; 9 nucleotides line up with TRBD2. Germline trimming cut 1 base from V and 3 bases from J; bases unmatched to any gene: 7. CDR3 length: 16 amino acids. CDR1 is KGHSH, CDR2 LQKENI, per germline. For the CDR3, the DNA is TGTGCCAGCTCACCACTTACTAGCGGGCCCTACTACGAGCAGTACTTC. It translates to CASSPLTSGPYYEQYF.

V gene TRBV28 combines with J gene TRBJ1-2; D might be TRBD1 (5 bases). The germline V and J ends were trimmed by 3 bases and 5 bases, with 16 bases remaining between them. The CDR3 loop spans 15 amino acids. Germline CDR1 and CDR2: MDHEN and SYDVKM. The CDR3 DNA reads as TGTGCCAGCAGTTTTCGGGACTTCGGGGGTTATGGCTACACCTTC. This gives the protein CASSFRDFGGYGYTF.

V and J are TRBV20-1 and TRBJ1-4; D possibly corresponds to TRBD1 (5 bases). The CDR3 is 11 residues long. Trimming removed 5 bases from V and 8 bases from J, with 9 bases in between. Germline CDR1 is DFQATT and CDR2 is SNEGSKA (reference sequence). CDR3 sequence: CSAGRDEKLFF. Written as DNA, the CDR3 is TGCAGTGCTGGCCGGGACGAAAAACTGTTTTTT.

The CDR3 here is CASSPRTSEGRGTDTQYF. The CDR3 DNA follows: TGTGCCAGCAGCCCGAGGACTAGCGAGGGACGGGGCACAGATACGCAGTATTTT. This sequence joins TRBV9 and TRBJ2-3, with TRBD2 matching 9 bases. The CDR3 spans 18 residues. The ends lost 4 bases at V and 1 base at J; junction bases unmatched: 13. The germline V gene has CDR1 SGDLS and CDR2 YYNGEE.

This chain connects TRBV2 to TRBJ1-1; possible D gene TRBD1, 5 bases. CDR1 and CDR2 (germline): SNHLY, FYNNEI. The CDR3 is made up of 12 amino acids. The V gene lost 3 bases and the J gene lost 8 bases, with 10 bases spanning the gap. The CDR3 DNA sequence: TGTGCCAGCAGTGACGACAGAGAGGAAGCTTTCTTT. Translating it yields CASSDDREEAFF.

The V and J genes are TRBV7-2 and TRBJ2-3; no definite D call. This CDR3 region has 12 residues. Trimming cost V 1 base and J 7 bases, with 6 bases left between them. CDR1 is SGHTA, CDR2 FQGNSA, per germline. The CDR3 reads CASSLDSNTQYF. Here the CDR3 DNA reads TGTGCCAGCAGCTTAGACAGTAATACGCAGTATTTT.

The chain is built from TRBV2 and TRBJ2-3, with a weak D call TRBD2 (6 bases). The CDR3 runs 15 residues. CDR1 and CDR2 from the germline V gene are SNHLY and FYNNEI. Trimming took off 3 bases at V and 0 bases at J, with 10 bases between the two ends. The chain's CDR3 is CASSELAASTDTQYF. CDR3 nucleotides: TGTGCCAGCAGTGAGTTAGCGGCTAGCACAGATACGCAGTATTTT. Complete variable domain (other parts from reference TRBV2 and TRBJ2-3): EPEVTQTPSHQVTQMGQEVILRCVPISNHLYFYWYRQILGQKVEFLVSFYNNEISEKSEIFDDQFSVERPDGSNFTLKIRSTKLEDSAMYFCASSELAASTDTQYFGPGTRLTVL.

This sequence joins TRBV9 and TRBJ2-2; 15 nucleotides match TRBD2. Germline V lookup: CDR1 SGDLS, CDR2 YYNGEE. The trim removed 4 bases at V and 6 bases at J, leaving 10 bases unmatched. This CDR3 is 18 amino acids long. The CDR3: CASSLRTSGRASAGELFF. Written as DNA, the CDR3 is TGTGCCAGCAGCCTCCGGACTAGCGGGAGGGCCAGCGCCGGGGAGCTGTTTTTT. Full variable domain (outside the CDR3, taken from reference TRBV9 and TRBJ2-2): DSGVTQTPKHLITATGQRVTLRCSPRSGDLSVYWYQQSLDQGLQFLIQYYNGEERAKGNILERFSAQQFPDLHSELNLSSLELGDSALYFCASSLRTSGRASAGELFFGEGSRLTVL.

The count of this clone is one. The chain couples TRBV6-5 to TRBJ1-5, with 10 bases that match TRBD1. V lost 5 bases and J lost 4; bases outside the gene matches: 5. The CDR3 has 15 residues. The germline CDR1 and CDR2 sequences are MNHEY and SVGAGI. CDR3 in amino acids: CASSPRTGGNQPQHF. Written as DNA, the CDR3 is TGTGCCAGCAGTCCTAGGACAGGGGGGAATCAGCCCCAGCATTTT.

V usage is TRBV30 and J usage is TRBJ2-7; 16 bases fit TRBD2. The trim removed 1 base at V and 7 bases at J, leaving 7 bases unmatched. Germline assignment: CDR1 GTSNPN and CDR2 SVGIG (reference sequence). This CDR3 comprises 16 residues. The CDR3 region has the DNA TGTGCCTGGAGTGCGGGACTAGCGGGAGGGCCGGATGAGCAGTACTTC. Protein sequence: CAWSAGLAGGPDEQYF.

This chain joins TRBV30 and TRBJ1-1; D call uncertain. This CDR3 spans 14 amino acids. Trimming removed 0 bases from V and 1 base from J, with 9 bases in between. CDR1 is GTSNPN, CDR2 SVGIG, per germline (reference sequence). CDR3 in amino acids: CAWSVLFRNTEAFF. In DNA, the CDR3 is TGTGCCTGGAGTGTACTCTTCAGGAACACTGAAGCTTTCTTT.

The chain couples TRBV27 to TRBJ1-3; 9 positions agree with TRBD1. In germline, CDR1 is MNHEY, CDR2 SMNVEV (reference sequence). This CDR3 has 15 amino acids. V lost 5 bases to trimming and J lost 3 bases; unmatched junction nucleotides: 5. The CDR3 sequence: CASSRTTGGGNTIYF. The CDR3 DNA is TGTGCCAGCAGTCGAACGACAGGGGGTGGAAACACCATATATTTT.